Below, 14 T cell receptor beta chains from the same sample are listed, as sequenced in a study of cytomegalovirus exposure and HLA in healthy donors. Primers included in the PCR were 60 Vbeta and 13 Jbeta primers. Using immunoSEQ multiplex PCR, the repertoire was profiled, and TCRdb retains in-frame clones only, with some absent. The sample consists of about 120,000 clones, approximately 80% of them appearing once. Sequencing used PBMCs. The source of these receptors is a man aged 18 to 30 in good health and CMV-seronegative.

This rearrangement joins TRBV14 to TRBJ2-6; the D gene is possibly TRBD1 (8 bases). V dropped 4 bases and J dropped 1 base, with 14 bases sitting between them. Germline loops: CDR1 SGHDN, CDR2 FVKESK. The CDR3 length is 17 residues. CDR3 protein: CASSPHRGGSGANVLTF. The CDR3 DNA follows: TGTGCCAGCAGCCCCCACAGGGGGGGGTCTGGGGCCAACGTCCTGACTTTC.

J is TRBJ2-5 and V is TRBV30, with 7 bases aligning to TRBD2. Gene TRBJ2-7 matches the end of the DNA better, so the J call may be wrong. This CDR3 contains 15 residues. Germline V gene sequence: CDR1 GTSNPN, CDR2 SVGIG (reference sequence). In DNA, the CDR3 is TGTGCCTGGAGTGTTTTGTCTAGCGGACCCTACGAGCAGTACTTC. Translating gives CAWSVLSSGPYEQYF.

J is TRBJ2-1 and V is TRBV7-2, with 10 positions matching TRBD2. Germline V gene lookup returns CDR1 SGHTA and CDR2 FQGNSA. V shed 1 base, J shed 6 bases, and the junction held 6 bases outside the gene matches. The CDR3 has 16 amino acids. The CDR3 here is CASSLGGPSGSNEQFF. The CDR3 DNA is TGTGCCAGCAGCTTAGGTGGCCCTAGCGGGAGCAATGAGCAGTTCTTC.

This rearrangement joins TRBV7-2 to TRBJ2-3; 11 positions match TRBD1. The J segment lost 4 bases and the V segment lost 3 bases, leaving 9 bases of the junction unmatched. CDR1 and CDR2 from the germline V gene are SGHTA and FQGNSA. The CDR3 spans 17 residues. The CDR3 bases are TGTGCCAGCAGCTTCGGACAGGGGGCATCAGGGGCAGATACGCAGTATTTT. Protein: CASSFGQGASGADTQYF. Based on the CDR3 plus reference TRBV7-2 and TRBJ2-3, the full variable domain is GAGVSQSPSNKVTEKGKDVELRCDPISGHTALYWYRQSLGQGLEFLIYFQGNSAPDKSGLPSDRFSAERTGGSVSTLTIQRTQQEDSAVYLCASSFGQGASGADTQYFGPGTRLTVL.

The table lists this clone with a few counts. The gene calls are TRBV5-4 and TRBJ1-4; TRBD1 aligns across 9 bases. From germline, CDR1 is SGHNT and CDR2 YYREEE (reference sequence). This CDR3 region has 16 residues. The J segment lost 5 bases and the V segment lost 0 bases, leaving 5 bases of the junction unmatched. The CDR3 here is CASSLAQGTGNEKLFF. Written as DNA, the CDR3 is TGTGCCAGCAGCTTGGCACAGGGGACAGGGAATGAAAAACTGTTTTTT.

As DNA, the CDR3 is TGTGCCATCAGTGGGGGACTAGCGGTCCAAGAGACCCAGTACTTC. Translating gives CAISGGLAVQETQYF. The V call is TRBV10-3, the J call TRBJ2-5; 11 bases are shared with TRBD2. The CDR3 has 15 residues. Germline V CDR1 and CDR2: ENHRY, SYGVKD. Trimming cost V 4 bases and J 1 base; bases outside gene matches: 2.

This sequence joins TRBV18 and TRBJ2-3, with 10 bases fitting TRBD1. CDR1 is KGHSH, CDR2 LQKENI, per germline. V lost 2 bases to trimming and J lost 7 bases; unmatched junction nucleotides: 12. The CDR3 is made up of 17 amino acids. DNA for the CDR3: TGTGCCAGCTCACCATATTTCGGGACAGGGGTGTCGAATACGCAGTATTTT. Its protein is CASSPYFGTGVSNTQYF.

CDR3 in amino acids: CASSLEGGTYTQYF. In DNA, the CDR3 is TGCGCCAGCAGCCTTGAAGGCGGGACGTATACGCAGTATTTT. The rearrangement links TRBV4-1 to TRBJ2-3; possibly TRBD2 for D (6 bases). V was shortened by 4 bases and J by 7 bases, with 15 bases between the two germline ends. The germline CDR1 and CDR2 sequences are MGHRA and YSYEKL. The CDR3 loop spans 14 amino acids.

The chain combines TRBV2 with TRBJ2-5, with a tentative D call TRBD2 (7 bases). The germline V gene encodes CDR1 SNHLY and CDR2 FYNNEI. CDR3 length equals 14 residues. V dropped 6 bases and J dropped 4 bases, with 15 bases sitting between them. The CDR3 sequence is CASRERGGAETQYF. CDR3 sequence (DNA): TGTGCCAGCAGGGAGAGGGGGGGTGCAGAGACCCAGTACTTC.

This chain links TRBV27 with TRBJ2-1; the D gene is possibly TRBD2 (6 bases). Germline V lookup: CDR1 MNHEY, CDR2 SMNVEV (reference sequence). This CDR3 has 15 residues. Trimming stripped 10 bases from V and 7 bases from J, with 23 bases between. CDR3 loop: CAIMTSANYGNEQFF. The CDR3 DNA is TGTGCCATTATGACTAGTGCGAATTACGGAAATGAGCAGTTCTTC.

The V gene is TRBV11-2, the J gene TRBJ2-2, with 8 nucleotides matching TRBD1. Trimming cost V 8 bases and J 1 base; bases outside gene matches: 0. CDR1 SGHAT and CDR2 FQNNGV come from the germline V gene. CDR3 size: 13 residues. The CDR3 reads CASGTGNTGELFF. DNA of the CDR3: TGTGCCAGCGGGACAGGGAACACCGGGGAGCTGTTTTTT.

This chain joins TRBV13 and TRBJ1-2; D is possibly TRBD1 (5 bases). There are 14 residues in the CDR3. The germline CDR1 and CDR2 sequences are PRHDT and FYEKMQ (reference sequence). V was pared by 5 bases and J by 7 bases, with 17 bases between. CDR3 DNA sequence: TGTGCCAGCAGCAGAACCGACCAGGGAGGTGGCTACACCTTC. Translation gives CASSRTDQGGGYTF. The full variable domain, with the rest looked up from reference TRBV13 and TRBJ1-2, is AAGVIQSPRHLIKEKRETATLKCYPIPRHDTVYWYQQGPGQDPQFLISFYEKMQSDKGSIPDRFSAQQFSDYHSELNMSSLELGDSALYFCASSRTDQGGGYTFGSGTRLTVV.

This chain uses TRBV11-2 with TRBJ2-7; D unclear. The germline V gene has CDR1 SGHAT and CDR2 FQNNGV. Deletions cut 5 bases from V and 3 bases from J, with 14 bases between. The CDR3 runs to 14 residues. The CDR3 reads CASSPLERHYEQYF. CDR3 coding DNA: TGTGCCAGCAGCCCGCTGGAGCGCCACTACGAGCAGTACTTC.

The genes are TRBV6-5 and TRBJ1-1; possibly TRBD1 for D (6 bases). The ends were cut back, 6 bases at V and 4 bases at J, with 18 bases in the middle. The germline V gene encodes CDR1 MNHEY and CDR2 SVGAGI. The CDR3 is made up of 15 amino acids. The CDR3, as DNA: TGTGCCAGCAGCTACGAACAGGGAATCCCCACTGAAGCTTTCTTT. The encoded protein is CASSYEQGIPTEAFF.